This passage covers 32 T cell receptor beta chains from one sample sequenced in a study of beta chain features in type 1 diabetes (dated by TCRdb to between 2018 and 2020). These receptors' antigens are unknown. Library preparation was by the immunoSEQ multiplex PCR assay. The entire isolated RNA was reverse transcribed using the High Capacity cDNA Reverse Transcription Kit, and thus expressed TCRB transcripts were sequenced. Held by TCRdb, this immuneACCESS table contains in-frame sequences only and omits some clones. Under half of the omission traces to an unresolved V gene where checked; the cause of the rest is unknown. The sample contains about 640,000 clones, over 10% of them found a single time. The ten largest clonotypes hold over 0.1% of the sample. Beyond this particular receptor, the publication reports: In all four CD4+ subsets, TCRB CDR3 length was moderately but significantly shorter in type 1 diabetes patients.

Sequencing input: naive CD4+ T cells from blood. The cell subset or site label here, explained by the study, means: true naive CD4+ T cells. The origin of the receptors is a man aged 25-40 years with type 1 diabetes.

The CDR3 DNA sequence: TGTGCCAGTAACGGAGGCGGGGGATTCTACAATGAGCAGTTCTTC. This sequence encodes CASNGGGGFYNEQFF. The chain is built from TRBV19 and TRBJ2-1, with 7 bases that match TRBD2. The germline V gene has CDR1 LNHDA and CDR2 SQIVND (reference sequence). CDR3 size: 15 residues. J was trimmed by 3 bases and V by 7 bases; bases with no gene match: 9. The complete variable domain, with remaining parts taken from reference TRBV19 and TRBJ2-1, reads DGGITQSPKYLFRKEGQNVTLSCEQNLNHDAMYWYRQDPGQGLRLIYYSQIVNDFQKGDIAEGYSVSREKKESFPLTVTSAQKNPTAFYLCASNGGGGFYNEQFFGPGTRLTVL.

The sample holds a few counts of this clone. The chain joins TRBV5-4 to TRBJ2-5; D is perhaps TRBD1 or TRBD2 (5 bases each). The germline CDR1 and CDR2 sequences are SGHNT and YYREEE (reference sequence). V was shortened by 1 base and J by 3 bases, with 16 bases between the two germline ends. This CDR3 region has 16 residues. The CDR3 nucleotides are TGTGCCAGCAGCTTGTCCAACTGGGGACGGGAAGAGACCCAGTACTTC. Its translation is CASSLSNWGREETQYF.

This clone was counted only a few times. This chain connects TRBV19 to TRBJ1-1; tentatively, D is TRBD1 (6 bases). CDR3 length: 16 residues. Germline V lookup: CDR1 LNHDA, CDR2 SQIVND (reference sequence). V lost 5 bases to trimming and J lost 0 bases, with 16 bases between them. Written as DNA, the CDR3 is TGTGCCAGTAGTTCTCGGTCTCGGGGGCTGAACACTGAAGCTTTCTTT. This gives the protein CASSSRSRGLNTEAFF.

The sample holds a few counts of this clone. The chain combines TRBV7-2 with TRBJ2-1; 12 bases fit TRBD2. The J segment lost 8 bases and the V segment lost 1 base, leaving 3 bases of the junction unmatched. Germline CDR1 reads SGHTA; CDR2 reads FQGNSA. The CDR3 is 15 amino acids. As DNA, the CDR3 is TGTGCCAGCAGCTTAGGTACTAGCGGGGGGTATGAGCAGTTCTTC. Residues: CASSLGTSGGYEQFF.

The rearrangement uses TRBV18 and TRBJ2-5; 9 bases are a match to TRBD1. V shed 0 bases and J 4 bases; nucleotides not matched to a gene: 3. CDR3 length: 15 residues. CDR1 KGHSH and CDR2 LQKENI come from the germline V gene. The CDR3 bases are TGTGCCAGCTCACCACCATCGACAGGGGGAGAGACCCAGTACTTC. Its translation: CASSPPSTGGETQYF. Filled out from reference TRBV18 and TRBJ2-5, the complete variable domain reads NAGVMQNPRHLVRRRGQEARLRCSPMKGHSHVYWYRQLPEEGLKFMVYLQKENIIDESGMPKERFSAEFPKEGPSILRIQQVVRGDSAAYFCASSPPSTGGETQYFGPGTRLLVL.

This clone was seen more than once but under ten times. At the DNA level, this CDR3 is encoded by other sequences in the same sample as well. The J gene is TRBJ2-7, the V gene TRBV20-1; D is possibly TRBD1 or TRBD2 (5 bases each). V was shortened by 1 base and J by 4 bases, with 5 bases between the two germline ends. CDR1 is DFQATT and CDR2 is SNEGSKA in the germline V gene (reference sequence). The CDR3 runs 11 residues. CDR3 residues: CSARGGYEQYF. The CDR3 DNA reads TGCAGTGCTAGAGGGGGGTACGAGCAGTACTTC.

The CDR3 is CASSVARTGFHNEQFF. CDR3 DNA sequence: TGTGCCAGCAGCGTAGCCCGGACAGGGTTTCACAATGAGCAGTTCTTC. This rearrangement joins TRBV9 to TRBJ2-1; 8 nucleotides align to TRBD1. Germline assignment: CDR1 SGDLS and CDR2 YYNGEE. This CDR3 is 16 amino acids long. V shed 0 bases and J 5 bases; nucleotides not matched to a gene: 7. The complete variable domain, with remaining parts taken from reference TRBV9 and TRBJ2-1, reads DSGVTQTPKHLITATGQRVTLRCSPRSGDLSVYWYQQSLDQGLQFLIQYYNGEERAKGNILERFSAQQFPDLHSELNLSSLELGDSALYFCASSVARTGFHNEQFFGPGTRLTVL.

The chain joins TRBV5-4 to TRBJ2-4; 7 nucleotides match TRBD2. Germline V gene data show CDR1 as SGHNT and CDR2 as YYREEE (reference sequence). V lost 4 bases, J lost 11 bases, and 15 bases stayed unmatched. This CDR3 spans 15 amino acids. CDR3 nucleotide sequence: TGTGCCAGCAGCCCCCCGGGGGAGCGGGGATTATTTCAGTACTTC. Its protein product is CASSPPGERGLFQYF. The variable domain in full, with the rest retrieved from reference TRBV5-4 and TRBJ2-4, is ETGVTQSPTHLIKTRGQQVTLRCSSQSGHNTVSWYQQALGQGPQFIFQYYREEENGRGNFPPRFSGLQFPNYSSELNVNALELDDSALYLCASSPPGERGLFQYFGAGTRLSVL.

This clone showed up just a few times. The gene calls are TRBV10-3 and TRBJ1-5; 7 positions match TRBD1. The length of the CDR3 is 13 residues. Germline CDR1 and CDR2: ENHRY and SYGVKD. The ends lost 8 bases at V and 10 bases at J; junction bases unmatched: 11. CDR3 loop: CAIQGETGAPQHF. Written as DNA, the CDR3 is TGTGCCATCCAGGGGGAAACAGGGGCCCCCCAGCATTTT.

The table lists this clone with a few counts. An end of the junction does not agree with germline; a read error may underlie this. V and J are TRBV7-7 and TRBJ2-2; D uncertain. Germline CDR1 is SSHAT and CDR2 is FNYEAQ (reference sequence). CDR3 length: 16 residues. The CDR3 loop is CASSLIGQVNTGELFF. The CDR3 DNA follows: TGTGCTAGCAGCTTAATCGGGCAGGTCAACACCGGGGAGCTGTTTTTT.

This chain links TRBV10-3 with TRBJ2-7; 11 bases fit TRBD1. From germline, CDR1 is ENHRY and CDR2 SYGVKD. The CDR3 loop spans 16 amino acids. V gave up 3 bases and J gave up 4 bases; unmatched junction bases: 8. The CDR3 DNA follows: TGTGCCATCAGTGAAGAGGGGACAGGGGGTCCTTACGAGCAGTACTTC. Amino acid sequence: CAISEEGTGGPYEQYF.

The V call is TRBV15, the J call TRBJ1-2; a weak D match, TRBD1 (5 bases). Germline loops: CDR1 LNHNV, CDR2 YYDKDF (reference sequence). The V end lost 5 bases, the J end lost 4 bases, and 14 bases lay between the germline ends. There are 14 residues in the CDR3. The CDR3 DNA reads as TGTGCCACCAGCTCCCGGGGCGCCGGCTATGGCTACACCTTC. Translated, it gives CATSSRGAGYGYTF.

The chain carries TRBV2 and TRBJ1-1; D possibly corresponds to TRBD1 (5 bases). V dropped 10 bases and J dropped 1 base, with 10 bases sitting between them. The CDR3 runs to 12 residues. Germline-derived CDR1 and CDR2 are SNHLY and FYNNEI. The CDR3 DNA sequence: TGTGCCAACAGGAAGTCGAACACTGAAGCTTTCTTT. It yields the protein CANRKSNTEAFF.

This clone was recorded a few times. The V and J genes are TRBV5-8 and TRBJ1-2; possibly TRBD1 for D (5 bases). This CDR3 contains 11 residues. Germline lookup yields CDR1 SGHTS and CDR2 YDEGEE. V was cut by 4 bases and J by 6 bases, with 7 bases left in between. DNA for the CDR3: TGTGCCAGCAGCGTCAGGGATGGCTACACCTTC. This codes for CASSVRDGYTF.

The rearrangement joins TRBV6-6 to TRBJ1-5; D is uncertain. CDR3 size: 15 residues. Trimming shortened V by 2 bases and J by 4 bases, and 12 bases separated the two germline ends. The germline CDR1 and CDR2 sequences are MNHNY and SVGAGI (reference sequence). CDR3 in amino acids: CASSYETPGNQPQHF. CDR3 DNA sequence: TGTGCCAGCAGTTACGAAACTCCGGGAAATCAGCCCCAGCATTTT.

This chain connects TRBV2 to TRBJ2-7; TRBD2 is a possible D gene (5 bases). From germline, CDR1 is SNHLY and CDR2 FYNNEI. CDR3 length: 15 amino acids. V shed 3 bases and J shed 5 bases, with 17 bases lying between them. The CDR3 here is CASSESIGESNEQYF. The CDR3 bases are TGTGCCAGCAGTGAGTCGATCGGGGAAAGTAACGAGCAGTACTTC.

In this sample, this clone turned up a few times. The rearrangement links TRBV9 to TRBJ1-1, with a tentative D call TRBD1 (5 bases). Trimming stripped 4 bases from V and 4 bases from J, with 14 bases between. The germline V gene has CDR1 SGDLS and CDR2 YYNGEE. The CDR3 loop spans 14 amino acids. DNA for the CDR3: TGTGCCAGCAGCTCTCGGGAGGGGAGCACTGAAGCTTTCTTT. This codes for CASSSREGSTEAFF.

Here the CDR3 DNA reads TGTGCCAGCAGCTTTAACGGGGGGGCGTCCTACAATGAGCAGTTCTTC. Translated, it gives CASSFNGGASYNEQFF. The rearrangement uses TRBV7-2 and TRBJ2-1; TRBD2 matches at 8 bases. This CDR3 region has 16 residues. Germline-derived CDR1 and CDR2 are SGHTA and FQGNSA. J was trimmed by 1 base and V by 3 bases; bases with no gene match: 5. Filled out from reference TRBV7-2 and TRBJ2-1, the complete variable domain reads GAGVSQSPSNKVTEKGKDVELRCDPISGHTALYWYRQSLGQGLEFLIYFQGNSAPDKSGLPSDRFSAERTGGSVSTLTIQRTQQEDSAVYLCASSFNGGASYNEQFFGPGTRLTVL.

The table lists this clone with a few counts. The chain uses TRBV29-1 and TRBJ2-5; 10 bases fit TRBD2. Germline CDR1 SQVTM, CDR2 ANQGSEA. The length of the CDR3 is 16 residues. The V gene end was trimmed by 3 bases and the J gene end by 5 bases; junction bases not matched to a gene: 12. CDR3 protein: CSVEVERGGRRETQYF. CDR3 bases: TGCAGCGTTGAGGTGGAGCGGGGGGGCCGTCGGGAGACCCAGTACTTC.

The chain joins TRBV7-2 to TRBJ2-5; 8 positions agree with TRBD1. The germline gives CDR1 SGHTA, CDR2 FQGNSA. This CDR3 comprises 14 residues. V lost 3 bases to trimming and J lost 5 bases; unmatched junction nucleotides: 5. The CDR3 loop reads CASSFDRGRETQYF. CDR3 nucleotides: TGTGCCAGCAGCTTCGACAGGGGACGGGAGACCCAGTACTTC.

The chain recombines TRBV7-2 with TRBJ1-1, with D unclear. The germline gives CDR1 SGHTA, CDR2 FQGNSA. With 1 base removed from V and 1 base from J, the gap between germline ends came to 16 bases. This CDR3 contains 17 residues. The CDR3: CASSLGSGSYSNTEAFF. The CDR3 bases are TGTGCCAGCAGCTTAGGGTCAGGTTCTTATTCGAACACTGAAGCTTTCTTT.

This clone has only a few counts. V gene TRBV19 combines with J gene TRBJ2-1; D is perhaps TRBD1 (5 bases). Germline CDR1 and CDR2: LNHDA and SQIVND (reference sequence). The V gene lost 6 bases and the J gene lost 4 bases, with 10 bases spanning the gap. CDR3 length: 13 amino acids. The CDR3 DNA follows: TGTGCCAGTAGCCCAGGGCGGTACAATGAGCAGTTCTTC. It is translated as CASSPGRYNEQFF. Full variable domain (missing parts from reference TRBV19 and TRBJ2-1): DGGITQSPKYLFRKEGQNVTLSCEQNLNHDAMYWYRQDPGQGLRLIYYSQIVNDFQKGDIAEGYSVSREKKESFPLTVTSAQKNPTAFYLCASSPGRYNEQFFGPGTRLTVL.

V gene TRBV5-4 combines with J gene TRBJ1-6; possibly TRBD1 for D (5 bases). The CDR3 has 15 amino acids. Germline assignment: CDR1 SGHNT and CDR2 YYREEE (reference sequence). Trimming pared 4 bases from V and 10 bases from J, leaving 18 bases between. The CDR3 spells CASSPTTAGGSPLHF. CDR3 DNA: TGTGCCAGCAGCCCGACGACAGCCGGAGGATCACCCCTCCACTTT.

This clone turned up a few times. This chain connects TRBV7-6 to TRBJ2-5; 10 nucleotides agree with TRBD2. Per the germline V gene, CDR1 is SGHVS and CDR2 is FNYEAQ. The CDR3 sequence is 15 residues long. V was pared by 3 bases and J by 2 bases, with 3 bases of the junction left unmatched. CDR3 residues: CASSFPGLAQETQYF. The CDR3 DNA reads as TGTGCCAGCAGCTTCCCGGGACTAGCGCAAGAGACCCAGTACTTC.

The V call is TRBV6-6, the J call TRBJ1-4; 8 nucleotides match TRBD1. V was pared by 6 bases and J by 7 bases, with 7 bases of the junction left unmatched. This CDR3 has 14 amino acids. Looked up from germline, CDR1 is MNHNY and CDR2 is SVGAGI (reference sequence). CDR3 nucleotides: TGTGCCAGCAGCGCACAGGGGGACGGTGAAAAACTGTTTTTT. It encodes CASSAQGDGEKLFF.

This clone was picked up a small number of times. DNA of the CDR3: TGCAGCGCGACCTCTGGAAACACCATATATTTT. Residues: CSATSGNTIYF. The V gene is TRBV29-1, the J gene TRBJ1-3; the D is unclear. Germline V gene data show CDR1 as SQVTM and CDR2 as ANQGSEA. The CDR3 extends over 11 amino acids. V lost 7 bases, J lost 0 bases, and 4 bases lay in between.

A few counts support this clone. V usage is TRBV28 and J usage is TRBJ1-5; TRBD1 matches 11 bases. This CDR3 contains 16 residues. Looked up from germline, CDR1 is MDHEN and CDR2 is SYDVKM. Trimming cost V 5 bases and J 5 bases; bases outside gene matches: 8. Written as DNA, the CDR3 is TGTGCCAGCAGTCCTCAGCGGGGACAGGGGGATCAGCCCCAGCATTTT. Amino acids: CASSPQRGQGDQPQHF.

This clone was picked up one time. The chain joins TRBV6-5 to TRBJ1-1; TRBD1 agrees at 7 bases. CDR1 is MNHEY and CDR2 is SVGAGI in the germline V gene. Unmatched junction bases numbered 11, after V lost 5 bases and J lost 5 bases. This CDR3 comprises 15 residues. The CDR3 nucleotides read TGTGCCAGCAGTCCCCGACAGGGACGGTGGACTGAAGCTTTCTTT. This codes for CASSPRQGRWTEAFF.

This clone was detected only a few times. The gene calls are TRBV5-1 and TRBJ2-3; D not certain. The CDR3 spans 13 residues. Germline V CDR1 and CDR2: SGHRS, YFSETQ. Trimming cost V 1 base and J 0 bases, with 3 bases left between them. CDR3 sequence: CASSLFSTDTQYF. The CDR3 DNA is TGCGCCAGCAGCTTGTTTAGCACAGATACGCAGTATTTT.

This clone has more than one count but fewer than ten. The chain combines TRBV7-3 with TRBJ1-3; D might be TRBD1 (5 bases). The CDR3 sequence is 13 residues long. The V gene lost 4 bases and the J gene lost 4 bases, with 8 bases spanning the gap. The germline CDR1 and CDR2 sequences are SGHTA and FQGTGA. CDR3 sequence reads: CASSSRQGNTIYF. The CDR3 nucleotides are TGTGCCAGCAGCTCGAGACAGGGAAACACCATATATTTT.

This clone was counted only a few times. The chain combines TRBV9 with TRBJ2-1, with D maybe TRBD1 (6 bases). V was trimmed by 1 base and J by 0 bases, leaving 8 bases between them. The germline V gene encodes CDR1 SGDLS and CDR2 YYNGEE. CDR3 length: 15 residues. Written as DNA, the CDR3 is TGTGCCAGCAGCGTACAGGGGCTCTCCTACAATGAGCAGTTCTTC. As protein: CASSVQGLSYNEQFF.

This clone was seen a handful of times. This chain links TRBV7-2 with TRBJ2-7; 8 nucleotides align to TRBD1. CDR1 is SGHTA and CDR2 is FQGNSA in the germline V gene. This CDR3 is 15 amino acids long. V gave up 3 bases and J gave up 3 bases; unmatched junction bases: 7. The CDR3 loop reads CASSFGTGSFYEQYF. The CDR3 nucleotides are TGTGCCAGCAGCTTTGGGACAGGAAGCTTCTACGAGCAGTACTTC. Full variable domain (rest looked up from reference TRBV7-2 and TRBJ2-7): GAGVSQSPSNKVTEKGKDVELRCDPISGHTALYWYRQSLGQGLEFLIYFQGNSAPDKSGLPSDRFSAERTGGSVSTLTIQRTQQEDSAVYLCASSFGTGSFYEQYFGPGTRLTVT.